This TCR beta chain was identified during a study of blood T cell repertoires in COVID-19. Study at large: Both acute and convalescent COVID-19 samples were obtained from the United States, Italy and Spain. The cDNA or gDNA used as material had been derived from T cells, B-cell-depleted T cells, or PBMCs.

Method: immunoSEQ multiplex PCR; TCRdb's copy keeps in-frame clones and lacks some. The sample lists tens of thousands of clones, about four fifths occurring once. Sequencing was done on a sample of peripheral blood. The clonotype was recovered from a man in his 70s with acute or convalescent COVID-19.

The CDR3 region is CASSLLGQGIYGYTF. CDR3 bases: TGTGCCAGCAGTTTATTGGGTCAGGGAATCTATGGCTACACCTTC. V usage is TRBV28 and J usage is TRBJ1-2; tentatively, D is TRBD1 (5 bases). Germline lookup yields CDR1 MDHEN and CDR2 SYDVKM. The CDR3 is 15 residues long. V lost 1 base, J lost 4 bases, and 13 bases lay in between.